A single TCR beta chain is shown here with its context. No antigen is known for it. It has no much larger one-base neighbor in the sample; base qualities were not kept. Each donor gave one peripheral blood draw, averaging roughly 100 mL, which was collected into heparinised tubes. Naive, central memory, regulatory and stem cell-like memory CD4+ T cells were sorted on a BD FACSAria II using a panel including CD45RO, CCR7, CD25, CD127, CD95 and CD27. Every sorted population had a purity above 95%. PBMCs were separated immediately by Lymphoprep density gradient centrifugation and were stained directly, without being cultured. To minimize batch effects, samples were stained and sorted in pairs, one healthy donor with one patient per experiment. Including cysteine and phenylalanine, the CDR3 has 16 amino acids. Just the 48-base CDR3 DNA is kept, in frame starting at base 1. CDR1 ENHRY and CDR2 SYGVKD are derived from the germline V gene. The germline V and J ends show losses of 0 bases and 6 bases respectively, and no gene match explains 8 bases of the junction.

This specimen comes from a study of beta chain features in type 1 diabetes (dated by TCRdb to the late 2010s). At the level of the whole study: Patients and healthy donors did not differ in mean age, gender distribution, total cell number or subset yield. Regulatory and stem cell-like memory subsets were isolated from only 8 patients and roughly 8 healthy donors, whereas naive and central memory subsets came from all 30 or so donors. Across all samples, approximately 100 million sorted cells were examined, and cell number per subset correlated strongly with RNA yield. In the study, recently diagnosed type 1 diabetes patients and matched healthy donors were compared on the TCRB repertoires of their sorted circulating CD4+ T cell subsets. The paper's findings and limits, for the study overall: Because the HLA sub-analyses included only small numbers of individuals, any influence of HLA type on TCRB rearrangement was left unresolved. PCR may preferentially amplify shorter templates, but because patient and control samples were amplified and corrected together, any resulting skew would affect both groups equally. In all four CD4+ subsets, TCRB CDR3 length was moderately but significantly shorter in type 1 diabetes patients. At VDJ recombination sites, type 1 diabetes patients had fewer insertions and more deleted nucleotides, which implies abnormalities in thymic rearrangement. Naive, central memory and regulatory TCRB repertoires appeared to be more alike among patients than among healthy donors. Because cDNA was sequenced instead of genomic DNA, highly expressing activated cells could be over-represented, though the groups showed no difference in activation or CD3 levels.

The entire isolated RNA was reverse transcribed using the High Capacity cDNA Reverse Transcription Kit, and thus expressed TCRB transcripts were sequenced. Naive, central memory and regulatory T cell samples underwent deep immunoSEQ sequencing, averaging roughly 3.3 million total reads per sample. Sorted cells were lysed in RLT buffer and RNA was extracted with DNase-treated RNeasy Micro or Mini kits, depending on cell number. To prevent cross-contamination, each cell subset was processed individually, whereas patient and healthy donor samples were processed jointly. TCRB sequences were amplified from cDNA with the immunoSEQ multiplex PCR, producing 87-bp fragments spanning the CDR3 region. Amplicons were sequenced on the Illumina HiSeq platform. The published analysis was carried out like this. PCR bias was corrected computationally using synthetic template baselines, and reads within Hamming distance 2 were collapsed, with unmergeable singletons discarded. Reads were aligned to IMGT to assign V, D and J genes, CDR3 length, and insertions or deletions at six rearrangement sites. Clonotype counts were normalized to sorted cell number within each subset before computing true diversity and Gini coefficients with the tcR R package. The overlap coefficient, calculated on TCRB nucleotide sequences, was used to quantify repertoire sharing. Out-of-frame TCRB sequences from naive cells were analyzed to stand in for the pre-selection repertoire. The clones in this table, taken by TCRdb from immuneACCESS, are in-frame only. Not every clone is retained; where verified, under half of the shortfall comes from an unresolved V gene, and the cause of the rest is unknown. The V and J calls and the clone size are those of that table, but D and trimming were determined from the DNA. The sample has approximately 400,000 clones on record, roughly 16% of them singletons. The ten largest clones take up around 0.02% of the sample.

What was sequenced was naive CD4+ T cells from blood. The cell subset or site label for this specimen denotes: true naive CD4+ T cells. This clonotype was sampled from a woman between 18 and 29 years old in good health. The sequence is built from TRBV10-3 and TRBJ2-1; the central 7 bases match TRBD2. In nucleotides, the sequence is TGTGCCATCAGTGAGTCGAGGGCTAGCGGTTCCAATGAGCAGTTCTTC. Protein translation: CAISESRASGSNEQFF.